Listed here are 2 T cell receptor beta chains from one sample, sequenced in a study of blood T cell repertoires in COVID-19 (dated by TCRdb to 2018 to 2020). The method behind the library was the immunoSEQ multiplex PCR assay. TCRdb's version of the immuneACCESS table is confined to in-frame rearrangements and falls short of the full clone set. An unresolved V gene accounts for under half of the shortfall where checked; the remainder is of unknown origin. The sample table records under 200,000 clones; about 80% of these occur just once. Approximately 2% of the sample comes from the top ten. The sequenced sample consisted of peripheral blood. These receptors were taken from a woman aged 80 or over with acute or convalescent COVID-19.

V gene TRBV5-1 combines with J gene TRBJ1-1, with a possible D match to TRBD1 (5 bases). This CDR3 spans 14 amino acids. Germline lookup yields CDR1 SGHRS and CDR2 YFSETQ. Trimming removed 4 bases at V and 4 bases at J, with 14 bases between. CDR3 residues: CASSGGQGATEAFF. The CDR3 DNA reads TGCGCCAGCAGCGGCGGCCAAGGGGCCACTGAAGCTTTCTTT. Variable domain in full (rest from reference TRBV5-1 and TRBJ1-1): KAGVTQTPRYLIKTRGQQVTLSCSPISGHRSVSWYQQTPGQGLQFLFEYFSETQRNKGNFPGRFSGRQFSNSRSEMNVSTLELGDSALYLCASSGGQGATEAFFGQGTRLTVV.

The rearrangement links TRBV2 to TRBJ2-7; possible D gene TRBD2, 5 bases. Trimming shortened V by 3 bases and J by 9 bases, and 12 bases separated the two germline ends. The CDR3 is made up of 12 amino acids. Germline-derived CDR1 and CDR2 are SNHLY and FYNNEI. CDR3 loop: CASSELPGWQYF. Here the CDR3 DNA reads TGTGCCAGCAGTGAGTTGCCGGGGTGGCAGTACTTC.